This entry concerns a single T cell receptor beta chain. Its antigen is unidentified. Through a sample-barcoded 5' primer and a J-beta primer mix, a second PCR was run for about 7 to 12 cycles. The template-switch adaptor was a 5' adaptor with 12 random nucleotides. It tagged each cDNA molecule. MiXCR, run by TCRdb on the 5' RACE reads, gives a single entry per CDR3 protein. The sample consists of 650,000 or so distinct CDR3 sequences, 52% of them appearing once. Every sample had a minimum of 6.5 million PBMCs isolated. This sample stems from a study of blood T cells in healthy people across ages. Overall study findings and caveats: Donors of long life had a larger count of naive CD4+ cells and greater diversity than aged donors. CMV infection status of these donors was not known.

This CDR3 contains 15 residues. Trimming cost V 5 bases and J 5 bases; bases outside gene matches: 7. Germline V gives CDR1 SGHAT, CDR2 FQDESV (reference sequence). Sequences were obtained from blood. The chain has TRBV11-1 and TRBJ2-3; 10 bases map to TRBD2. The receptor's source is a woman of 80 years or more in good health. The CDR3 here is CASSPGGLARDTQYF. Here the CDR3 DNA reads TGTGCCAGCAGCCCCGGGGGACTAGCGAGAGATACGCAGTATTTT.